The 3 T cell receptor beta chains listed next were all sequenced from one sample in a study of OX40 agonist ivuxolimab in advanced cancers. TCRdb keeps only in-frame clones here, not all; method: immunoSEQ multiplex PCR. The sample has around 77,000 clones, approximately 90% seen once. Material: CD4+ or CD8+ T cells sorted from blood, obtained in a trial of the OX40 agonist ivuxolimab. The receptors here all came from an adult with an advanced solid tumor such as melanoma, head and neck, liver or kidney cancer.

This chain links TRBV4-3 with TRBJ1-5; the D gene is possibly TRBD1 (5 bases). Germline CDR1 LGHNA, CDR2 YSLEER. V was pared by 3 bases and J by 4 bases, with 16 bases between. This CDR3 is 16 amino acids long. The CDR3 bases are TGCGCCAGCAGCCAGGACAATTCTCTGGGAAATCAGCCCCAGCATTTT. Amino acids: CASSQDNSLGNQPQHF.

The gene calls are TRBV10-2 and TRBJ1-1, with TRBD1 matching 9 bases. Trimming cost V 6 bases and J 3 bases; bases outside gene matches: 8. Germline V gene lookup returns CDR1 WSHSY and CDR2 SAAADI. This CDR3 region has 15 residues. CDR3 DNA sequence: TGCGCCAGCAGAGCTTGGACAGGGGAGTACACTGAAGCTTTCTTT. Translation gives CASRAWTGEYTEAFF.

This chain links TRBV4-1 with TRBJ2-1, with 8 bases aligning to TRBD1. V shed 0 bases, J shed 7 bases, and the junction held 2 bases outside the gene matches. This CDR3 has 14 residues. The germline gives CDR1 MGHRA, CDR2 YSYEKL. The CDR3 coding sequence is TGCGCCAGCAGCCAAGAACAGGGGGGTAATGAGCAGTTCTTC. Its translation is CASSQEQGGNEQFF.